What follows describes a single T cell receptor beta chain. A second PCR, run for roughly 6 to 11 cycles, used a sample-barcoded 5' primer plus a J-beta primer mix. Each CDR3 protein gets one entry after TCRdb re-called the 5' RACE reads with MiXCR. Here the sample spans about 760,000 distinct CDR3 sequences, more than 55% being singletons. The sample originates from a study of blood T cells in healthy people across ages. The wider study: The template switching approach captured approximately one barcoded beta molecule for every two T cells.

The CDR3 totals 15 residues. V was pared by 1 base and J by 8 bases, with 9 bases of the junction left unmatched. CDR1 is DFQATT and CDR2 is SNEGSKA in the germline V gene (reference sequence). This TCR was sampled from a man aged 40-50 years in good health. Sequences were obtained from blood. This sequence joins TRBV20-1 and TRBJ2-1; 9 positions match TRBD2. The CDR3 here is CSARGVAGDKYEQFF. The CDR3 bases are TGCAGTGCTAGAGGGGTAGCGGGGGATAAATATGAGCAGTTCTTC.